The 6 T cell receptor beta chains below were found in one sample sequenced in a study of T cell responses to AZD1222 COVID-19 vaccine. The repertoire was sequenced with immunoSEQ multiplex PCR; TCRdb's copy has only in-frame clones and lacks some. The sample carries roughly 35,000 clones, approximately 84% recorded once. Material: peripheral blood, obtained 28 days after the second AZD1222 dose. These receptors originate from an adult who received the AZD1222 COVID-19 vaccine.

The gene calls are TRBV14 and TRBJ1-2; weak D call: TRBD1 (5 bases). V shed 0 bases and J shed 4 bases, with 9 bases lying between them. This CDR3 region has 14 residues. Germline lookup yields CDR1 SGHDN and CDR2 FVKESK. CDR3 in DNA: TGTGCCAGCAGCCAAGATTGGGACCTCTATGGCTACACCTTC. It codes for CASSQDWDLYGYTF.

The chain combines TRBV5-1 with TRBJ1-3; TRBD1 is a possible D gene (5 bases). Trimming left V 1 base short and J 0 bases short, with 11 bases between. This CDR3 has 16 amino acids. In germline, CDR1 is SGHRS, CDR2 YFSETQ. The DNA of the CDR3 is TGCGCCAGCAGCTTGACCGGGACGGCCTCTGGAAACACCATATATTTT. It yields the protein CASSLTGTASGNTIYF.

The gene calls are TRBV9 and TRBJ2-3; D unclear. CDR1 is SGDLS, CDR2 YYNGEE, per germline. V lost 0 bases and J lost 2, with 10 bases in between. The CDR3 contains 15 residues. The CDR3 here is CASSVGLLPTDTQYF. The DNA for the CDR3 is TGTGCCAGCAGCGTAGGTCTTTTACCCACAGATACGCAGTATTTT.

This chain links TRBV7-6 with TRBJ2-2, with D perhaps TRBD2 (6 bases). CDR1 and CDR2 (germline): SGHVS, FNYEAQ. There are 16 residues in the CDR3. V lost 2 bases and J lost 5, with 15 bases in between. The CDR3 loop reads CASSLSGGVSTGELFF. The CDR3 nucleotides read TGTGCCAGCAGCTTAAGCGGAGGGGTTTCTACCGGGGAGCTGTTTTTT.

J is TRBJ2-5 and V is TRBV18; D may be TRBD2 (5 bases). Trimming took 6 bases from V and 1 from J, leaving 9 bases between them. CDR1 and CDR2 from the germline V gene are KGHSH and LQKENI. The CDR3 is 13 residues long. CDR3: CASSSAPQETQYF. The DNA for the CDR3 is TGTGCCAGCTCTAGCGCCCCCCAAGAGACCCAGTACTTC.

The genes are TRBV10-3 and TRBJ1-4, with a tentative D call TRBD1 (5 bases). Germline CDR1 reads ENHRY; CDR2 reads SYGVKD. V was trimmed by 0 bases and J by 3 bases, leaving 8 bases between them. The CDR3 totals 15 residues. The CDR3, as DNA: TGTGCCATCAGTGAGTCAGGGGCTTCTAATGAAAAACTGTTTTTT. This sequence encodes CAISESGASNEKLFF.